Included here is one T cell receptor (beta chain) sequence, with context. Its antigen is not known. This sample is drawn from a study of post-analysis software for immune sequencing data. The overall study: Patients had relapsing-remitting, secondary progressive or progressive-relapsing multiple sclerosis; some lacked subtype. Study findings and constraints: Relative to controls, patients had about five TRBV segments at higher frequency, with TRBV5-6, TRBV5-1 and TRBV20-1 among these. Normalized Chao1 diversity in multiple sclerosis patients fell significantly below that of controls.

cDNA libraries for TCR beta contained unique molecular identifiers. T cells numbering 1 to 10 million gave rise to some 500,000 cDNA molecules. TCRdb re-analysed the PCR reads in MiXCR, keeping a single row per CDR3 protein. The data show about 770,000 distinct CDR3 sequences, 46% seen once. This CDR3 spans 13 amino acids. Germline loops: CDR1 SGHDT, CDR2 YYEEEE. Trimming stripped 5 bases from V and 2 bases from J, with 10 bases between. The chain has TRBV5-6 and TRBJ2-5; no clear D gene. This sequence was found in a girl aged 5-17 years with multiple sclerosis. Sequencing was carried out using blood. CDR3: CASRLRMQETQYF. The DNA for the CDR3 is TGTGCCAGCAGGTTGCGGATGCAAGAGACCCAGTACTTC.